This TCR beta chain emerged from a study of T cell responses to AZD1222 COVID-19 vaccine. The study's findings and limits: Among spike-specific TCRs, nearly half reportedly target unmutated variant regions. Once two AZD1222 doses were given, Spike-specific TCR breadth and depth went up.

Sequencing was performed with immunoSEQ multiplex PCR; in TCRdb, only in-frame clones are kept and a portion is missing. The sample includes 120,000 or so clones, approximately 85% of them seen just once. This clone was recorded once. Its specificity is unknown. The sequence was collected from an adult in good health. The sequences come from peripheral blood, collected on day 0 of AZD1222 vaccination.

CDR3 residues: CASSPPGQGTGNTIYF. The DNA of the CDR3 is TGCGCCAGCAGCCCACCGGGACAGGGGACTGGAAACACCATATATTTT. The rearrangement uses TRBV5-1 and TRBJ1-3, with 10 bases fitting TRBD1. Germline V CDR1 and CDR2: SGHRS, YFSETQ. Germline trimming cut 4 bases from V and 2 bases from J; bases unmatched to any gene: 6. CDR3 length equals 16 residues. Drawing the rest from reference TRBV5-1 and TRBJ1-3, the complete variable domain is KAGVTQTPRYLIKTRGQQVTLSCSPISGHRSVSWYQQTPGQGLQFLFEYFSETQRNKGNFPGRFSGRQFSNSRSEMNVSTLELGDSALYLCASSPPGQGTGNTIYFGEGSWLTVV.